This TCR beta chain was retrieved from a study of blood T cells in healthy people across ages. Regarding the study as a whole: Unsorted PBMCs blocked a conclusive comparison of naive and antigen-experienced cells. In long-lived donors, naive CD4+ cell counts and diversity exceeded those of aged donors.

Comment on this clonotype: The antigen is undetermined.

Germline assignment: CDR1 SGDLS and CDR2 YYNGEE. The CDR3 runs to 13 residues. V was shortened by 0 bases and J by 8 bases, with 9 bases between the two germline ends. In each sample, at least 7 million PBMCs were isolated. A second about 6 to 11 cycle PCR used barcoded and J-beta primers. Each sample provided no less than 2.5 million CDR3-containing paired-end reads. Each CDR3 protein gets one entry after TCRdb re-called the 5' RACE reads with MiXCR. The sample contains about 640,000 distinct CDR3 sequences, under 65% of which appear only once. J is TRBJ2-1 and V is TRBV9, with D unclear. The clonotype comes from a man aged 60 to 75 in good health. Sequences were obtained from blood. The CDR3 nucleotides are TGTGCCAGCAGCGTAGGGGGTCTGGATGAGCAGTTCTTC. Translation: CASSVGGLDEQFF.